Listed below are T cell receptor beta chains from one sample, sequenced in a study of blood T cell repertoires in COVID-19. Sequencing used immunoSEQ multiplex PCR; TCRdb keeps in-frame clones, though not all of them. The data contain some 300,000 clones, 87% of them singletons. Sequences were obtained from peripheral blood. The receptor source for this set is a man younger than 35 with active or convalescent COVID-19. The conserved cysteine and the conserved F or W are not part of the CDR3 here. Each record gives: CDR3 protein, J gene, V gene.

CDR3aa: ASSTGTPIQGQF; j_gene: TRBJ2-1; v_gene: TRBV6-5
CDR3aa: ASSYGQGAAKNIQY; j_gene: TRBJ2-4; v_gene: TRBV6-5
CDR3aa: ASSRHAGTATLTEAF; j_gene: TRBJ1-1; v_gene: TRBV4-3
CDR3aa: ASSPGGSGNTIY; j_gene: TRBJ1-3; v_gene: TRBV18
CDR3aa: ASSLEQYKNIQY; j_gene: TRBJ2-4; v_gene: TRBV5-1
CDR3aa: ASSLHAGNTEAF; j_gene: TRBJ1-1; v_gene: TRBV7-9
CDR3aa: ASSQALGTGSETQY; j_gene: TRBJ2-5; v_gene: TRBV4-1
CDR3aa: ASSEGGGH; j_gene: TRBJ1-2; v_gene: TRBV6-1
CDR3aa: ASSSPPGSAGYT; j_gene: TRBJ1-2; v_gene: TRBV7-2
CDR3aa: ASSSPQGVNTEAF; j_gene: TRBJ1-1; v_gene: TRBV28
CDR3aa: ASSLGGQRQETQY; j_gene: TRBJ2-5; v_gene: TRBV11-2
CDR3aa: ASSPRTSGTDTQY; j_gene: TRBJ2-3; v_gene: TRBV9
CDR3aa: ASRPPPGQGKDGYT; j_gene: TRBJ1-2; v_gene: TRBV28
CDR3aa: ASRRGGVSGELF; j_gene: TRBJ2-2; v_gene: TRBV3-1/TRBV3-2
CDR3aa: ASSPPVQGMNTEAF; j_gene: TRBJ1-1; v_gene: TRBV18
CDR3aa: ASSLLAGGSYEQY; j_gene: TRBJ2-7; v_gene: TRBV5-5
CDR3aa: ASRRTGGQETQY; j_gene: TRBJ2-5; v_gene: TRBV2
CDR3aa: ASSFDGGRYEQY; j_gene: TRBJ2-7; v_gene: TRBV5-1
CDR3aa: ASSQDWSGLAGVPYEQY; j_gene: TRBJ2-7; v_gene: TRBV3-1/TRBV3-2
CDR3aa: ASSSSRGLAQDEQF; j_gene: TRBJ2-1; v_gene: TRBV5-1
CDR3aa: ASSQEFASGGDQV; j_gene: TRBJ2-7; v_gene: TRBV4-2
CDR3aa: ASSPTDRIIYEQY; j_gene: TRBJ2-7; v_gene: TRBV4-1
CDR3aa: ASSPKFDEQF; j_gene: TRBJ2-1; v_gene: TRBV18
CDR3aa: SVEEASRRTGELF; j_gene: TRBJ2-2; v_gene: TRBV29-1
CDR3aa: ASSSRDREHTDTQY; j_gene: TRBJ2-3; v_gene: TRBV7-6
CDR3aa: ASSQDSSGYNSPLH; j_gene: TRBJ1-6; v_gene: TRBV4-1
CDR3aa: ASGAGDGYGYT; j_gene: TRBJ1-2; v_gene: TRBV10-3
CDR3aa: ASSDGGTSSYEQY; j_gene: TRBJ2-7; v_gene: TRBV10-1
CDR3aa: ATSKDYYEQY; j_gene: TRBJ2-7; v_gene: TRBV15
CDR3aa: TSSQTRAGTGIHEQY; j_gene: TRBJ2-7; v_gene: TRBV1
CDR3aa: ASSFYREGLYEQY; j_gene: TRBJ2-7; v_gene: TRBV7-9
CDR3aa: ASSHASGLTVSDTQY; j_gene: TRBJ2-3; v_gene: TRBV3-1/TRBV3-2
CDR3aa: ASRLAGRDNSPLH; j_gene: TRBJ1-6; v_gene: TRBV6-6
CDR3aa: ASSLSSGVETQY; j_gene: TRBJ2-5; v_gene: TRBV5-4
CDR3aa: ASSLGQRQETQY; j_gene: TRBJ2-5; v_gene: TRBV5-8
CDR3aa: ASSLDRVEEKLF; j_gene: TRBJ1-4; v_gene: TRBV7-9
CDR3aa: ASRETAYEQY; j_gene: TRBJ2-7; v_gene: TRBV2
CDR3aa: ASSTRGDSYEQY; j_gene: TRBJ2-7; v_gene: TRBV19
CDR3aa: ASSLQPGLALYEQY; j_gene: TRBJ2-7; v_gene: TRBV27
CDR3aa: ASSGTGYEQY; j_gene: TRBJ2-7; v_gene: TRBV18
CDR3aa: ASTVTSGANTGELF; j_gene: TRBJ2-2; v_gene: TRBV19
CDR3aa: SASSAPSDQPQH; j_gene: TRBJ1-5; v_gene: TRBV20-1
CDR3aa: ASSLRGQVYEQY; j_gene: TRBJ2-7; v_gene: TRBV28
CDR3aa: ASRDPGGNQPQH; j_gene: TRBJ1-5; v_gene: TRBV4-1
CDR3aa: ASRREFSPLH; j_gene: TRBJ1-6; v_gene: TRBV2
CDR3aa: ASSIDPSRGLF; j_gene: TRBJ1-4; v_gene: TRBV19
CDR3aa: ASSFGAAGEETQY; j_gene: TRBJ2-5; v_gene: TRBV5-1
CDR3aa: ASSLGLAEQF; j_gene: TRBJ2-1; v_gene: TRBV11-3
CDR3aa: SVRGHTGLGTEAF; j_gene: TRBJ1-1; v_gene: TRBV29-1
CDR3aa: ASSLTGSSYEQY; j_gene: TRBJ2-7; v_gene: TRBV7-3
CDR3aa: ASSGTGGGEKLF; j_gene: TRBJ1-4; v_gene: TRBV11-2